These 28 T cell receptor beta chains were sequenced from one sample in a study of spatial heterogeneity in lung cancer. Time point described: sample taken at primary tumor resection. TCRdb fed the 5' RACE reads into MiXCR, producing one record per CDR3 protein. The sample includes about 39,000 distinct CDR3 sequences, approximately 3% seen only once; the top ten take roughly 34%. The specimen comprised normal lung tissue next to the tumor, sampled at surgery. These TCRs come from a male donor with early-stage non-small cell lung cancer.

This clonotype was recorded at least ten times. This chain links TRBV28 with TRBJ2-7; 10 nucleotides line up with TRBD1. With 2 bases clipped from V and 7 bases from J, the junction kept 5 bases outside the gene matches. The CDR3 sequence is 14 residues long. In germline, CDR1 is MDHEN, CDR2 SYDVKM. The CDR3 here is CASSLGTGVEEQYF. The CDR3 nucleotides read TGTGCCAGCAGTTTAGGGACAGGGGTTGAGGAGCAGTACTTC.

Ten or more counts support this clonotype. The J gene is TRBJ2-5, the V gene TRBV5-1, with 7 bases identical to TRBD2. CDR1 is SGHRS and CDR2 is YFSETQ in the germline V gene. The CDR3 runs 15 residues. V lost 0 bases, J lost 1 base, and 3 bases stayed unmatched. The CDR3 nucleotides read TGCGCCAGCAGCTTGGGGACTAGTTCCCAAGAGACCCAGTACTTC. Its protein product is CASSLGTSSQETQYF.

This clonotype has ten or more counts. J is TRBJ1-2 and V is TRBV6-1; a weak D match, TRBD1 (5 bases). Germline V gives CDR1 MNHNS, CDR2 SASEGT. V lost 3 bases, J lost 3 bases, and 11 bases lay in between. This CDR3 comprises 14 residues. CDR3 in amino acids: CASSERGADYGYTF. The CDR3 nucleotides read TGTGCCAGCAGTGAGAGGGGAGCGGACTATGGCTACACCTTC.

Sample share makes this clonotype medium-sized. CDR3 coding DNA: TGTGCCACCAAGAGAGGACTAGCGGGACGGTACGAGCAGTACTTC. It yields the protein CATKRGLAGRYEQYF. This chain uses TRBV9 with TRBJ2-7; 12 bases fit TRBD2. V was pared by 9 bases and J by 4 bases, with 11 bases of the junction left unmatched. Germline CDR1 is SGDLS and CDR2 is YYNGEE. There are 15 residues in the CDR3.

For this clonotype: At one of its ends the junction is not consistent with the germline gene, which may arise from a read error. The chain has TRBV6-6 and TRBJ1-1, with 11 bases that match TRBD1. This CDR3 has 17 amino acids. Germline loops: CDR1 MNHNY, CDR2 SVGAGI (reference sequence). For the CDR3, the DNA is TGTGCCAGCAGTTACTCAGGACAGGGGGCCCAGGGGACTGAAGCTCTCTTT. This codes for CASSYSGQGAQGTEALF.

This clonotype occurred many times. V and J are TRBV2 and TRBJ1-2; TRBD1 matches at 9 bases. Trimming at V came to 4 bases and at J to 10 bases, leaving 13 bases not matched to a gene. In germline, CDR1 is SNHLY, CDR2 FYNNEI. This CDR3 is built from 15 residues. The chain's CDR3 is CASSVGRGQGKFYTF. CDR3 bases: TGTGCCAGCAGTGTGGGCCGAGGACAGGGGAAGTTCTACACCTTC.

This clonotype was observed many times. CDR3 DNA: TGTGCCAGCAGCTTAGGTGGCGGGGGGGTCACAGATACGCAGTATTTT. Residues: CASSLGGGGVTDTQYF. V usage is TRBV7-9 and J usage is TRBJ2-3; 9 nucleotides align to TRBD2. The CDR3 is made up of 16 amino acids. Germline CDR1 is SEHNR and CDR2 is FQNEAQ (reference sequence). J gave up 2 bases and V 1 base, and 4 bases lay outside the gene matches.

This clonotype was counted between two and nine times. The rearrangement uses TRBV7-2 and TRBJ2-3, with 7 bases aligning to TRBD2. The CDR3 extends over 15 amino acids. Germline V gene data show CDR1 as SGHTA and CDR2 as FQGNSA. V shed 2 bases, J shed 3 bases, and the junction held 5 bases outside the gene matches. This CDR3 is CASSLQGGSTDTQYF. CDR3 nucleotides: TGTGCCAGCAGCTTACAGGGCGGGAGTACAGATACGCAGTATTTT.

Ten or more counts support this clonotype. This CDR3 is CASSDDLTGDNTDTQYF. The CDR3 nucleotides are TGTGCCAGCAGTGACGACCTGACAGGGGACAACACAGATACGCAGTATTTT. The V gene is TRBV2, the J gene TRBJ2-3, with TRBD1 identical over 8 bases. The germline CDR1 and CDR2 sequences are SNHLY and FYNNEI. V gave up 3 bases and J gave up 2 bases; unmatched junction bases: 10. The CDR3 is 17 amino acids.

This sequence joins TRBV7-8 and TRBJ1-6; D is undetermined. Germline V gives CDR1 SGHVS, CDR2 FQNEAQ. V lost 7 bases and J lost 2, with 6 bases in between. The CDR3 consists of 13 residues. The chain's CDR3 is CASNGAYNSPLHF. The CDR3 bases are TGTGCCAGCAACGGGGCCTATAATTCACCCCTCCACTTT.

This clonotype has ten or more counts. This sequence joins TRBV4-1 and TRBJ2-7; D not certain. Trimming removed 0 bases at V and 5 bases at J, with 8 bases between. Germline CDR1 MGHRA, CDR2 YSYEKL. The CDR3 runs to 13 residues. The DNA of the CDR3 is TGCGCCAGCAGCCAAGAAGGGCTGAACGAGCAGTACTTC. Its translation: CASSQEGLNEQYF.

This clonotype was seen ten or more times. CDR3 sequence: CSARTGTSGSSYEQYF. CDR3 DNA: TGCAGTGCTAGAACCGGGACTAGCGGAAGCTCCTACGAGCAGTACTTC. The genes are TRBV20-1 and TRBJ2-7; 11 positions agree with TRBD2. J gave up 0 bases and V 2 bases, and 6 bases lay outside the gene matches. CDR1 and CDR2 (germline): DFQATT, SNEGSKA (reference sequence). The CDR3 has 16 amino acids.

In this sample, this clonotype turned up many times. V is TRBV2 and J is TRBJ1-5; D is unresolved. In germline, CDR1 is SNHLY, CDR2 FYNNEI. The CDR3 covers 15 residues. The V end was cut by 1 base, the J end by 4 bases, with 11 bases between. In DNA, the CDR3 is TGTGCCAGCAGTGAAGAACGGACGGGGAATCAGCCCCAGCATTTT. This gives the protein CASSEERTGNQPQHF.

This chain joins TRBV12-3 or TRBV12-4 and TRBJ1-2; tentatively, D is TRBD1 (5 bases). The length of the CDR3 is 14 residues. V was trimmed by 3 bases and J by 0 bases, leaving 8 bases between them. CDR3 DNA sequence: TGTGCCAGCAGTTTGGGGCAGGCTAACTATGGCTACACCTTC. This encodes CASSLGQANYGYTF.

The sample holds many counts of this clonotype. The DNA of the CDR3 is TGCGCCAGCAGCTTGGAGGGCAGCCCCCACTCTGGAAACACCATATATTTT. Translating gives CASSLEGSPHSGNTIYF. The gene calls are TRBV5-1 and TRBJ1-3; D is undetermined. The CDR3 is made up of 17 amino acids. Germline V gene data show CDR1 as SGHRS and CDR2 as YFSETQ. V was pared by 0 bases and J by 0 bases, with 13 bases between.

This clonotype has at least ten counts. The V call is TRBV5-1, the J call TRBJ2-7, with D maybe TRBD1 (7 bases). The CDR3 loop spans 15 amino acids. Germline V lookup: CDR1 SGHRS, CDR2 YFSETQ. The ends were cut back, 0 bases at V and 2 bases at J, with 12 bases in the middle. For the CDR3, the DNA is TGCGCCAGCAGCTTGGCCGGGGGACAGACCTACGAGCAGTACTTC. Translation: CASSLAGGQTYEQYF.

This clonotype was detected many times. CDR3 DNA sequence: TGTGCCAGCAGCCAAGTACCGGGTCGCGAAGGGACTGAAGCTTTCTTT. Translated: CASSQVPGREGTEAFF. The chain recombines TRBV4-2 with TRBJ1-1, with unresolved D. V was pared by 1 base and J by 5 bases, with 17 bases between. The CDR3 sequence is 16 residues long. Germline V gene data show CDR1 as LGHNA and CDR2 as YNFKEQ.

This chain joins TRBV20-1 and TRBJ2-7; no reliable D call. The CDR3 length is 14 residues. Germline-derived CDR1 and CDR2 are DFQATT and SNEGSKA (reference sequence). The V and J ends lost 6 bases and 4 bases respectively, with 19 bases between them. This CDR3 reads CSATQLFGGYEQYF. CDR3 DNA sequence: TGCAGTGCCACTCAGCTATTTGGCGGTTACGAGCAGTACTTC.

This clonotype occurred many times. The J gene is TRBJ2-1, the V gene TRBV15, with TRBD1 matching over 7 bases. There are 16 residues in the CDR3. Germline CDR1 reads LNHNV; CDR2 reads YYDKDF (reference sequence). The V and J ends lost 3 bases and 4 bases, in that order; junction bases with no gene match: 9. CDR3 coding DNA: TGTGCCACCAGCAGGGACCTCGGGACAGCTTACAATGAGCAGTTCTTC. It yields the protein CATSRDLGTAYNEQFF.

This clonotype was detected many times. The V call is TRBV7-3, the J call TRBJ2-5, with a weak D call TRBD2 (5 bases). Germline lookup yields CDR1 SGHTA and CDR2 FQGTGA. V lost 1 base, J lost 4 bases, and 16 bases lay in between. There are 16 residues in the CDR3. The CDR3 sequence: CASSLNSPHEGETQYF. CDR3 DNA sequence: TGTGCCAGCAGCTTAAATTCCCCACACGAGGGAGAGACCCAGTACTTC.

This clonotype occurred many times. The chain is built from TRBV18 and TRBJ1-1; D call uncertain. In germline, CDR1 is KGHSH, CDR2 LQKENI. There are 14 residues in the CDR3. V lost 3 bases and J lost 1, with 9 bases in between. In DNA form, the CDR3 reads TGTGCCAGCTCACCCCTGGGTGCGAACACTGAAGCTTTCTTT. Its protein product is CASSPLGANTEAFF.

This clonotype was recorded at least ten times. This CDR3 is CASSNSRLRAGSTDTQYF. The CDR3 bases are TGTGCCAGCAGTAACTCCCGCTTGCGAGCAGGTAGCACAGATACGCAGTATTTT. This chain uses TRBV28 with TRBJ2-3; D gene uncertain. With 5 bases removed from V and 0 bases from J, the gap between germline ends came to 21 bases. Germline CDR1 MDHEN, CDR2 SYDVKM. This CDR3 region has 18 residues.

This clonotype was observed many times. The gene calls are TRBV4-1 and TRBJ1-6; D may be TRBD1 (5 bases). Germline V gene data show CDR1 as MGHRA and CDR2 as YSYEKL. This CDR3 region has 15 residues. V was shortened by 4 bases and J by 5 bases, with 12 bases between the two germline ends. CDR3 nucleotide sequence: TGCGCCAGCAGCCCTGGGACGGATAATAATTCACCCCTCCACTTT. Protein product: CASSPGTDNNSPLHF.

This clonotype appeared many times. This chain connects TRBV28 to TRBJ2-1; 12 nucleotides match TRBD2. CDR1 and CDR2 from the germline V gene are MDHEN and SYDVKM. J gave up 8 bases and V 7 bases, and 18 bases lay outside the gene matches. The CDR3 is 18 residues long. The CDR3 bases are TGTGCCAGCATCCCCCCCGGGCTAGCGGGAGGGCCTAACGATGAGCAGTTCTTC. Translating gives CASIPPGLAGGPNDEQFF.

V and J are TRBV28 and TRBJ1-6; 8 bases map to TRBD1. In germline, CDR1 is MDHEN, CDR2 SYDVKM. The junction had 5 bases not matched to a gene; V was cut back by 5 bases and J by 5 bases. This CDR3 contains 15 residues. The CDR3 DNA follows: TGTGCCAGCAGTCAACCGGGACAGGATAATTCACCCCTCCACTTT. It specifies CASSQPGQDNSPLHF.

Ten or more counts support this clonotype. This rearrangement joins TRBV6-5 to TRBJ1-3; possibly TRBD1 for D (5 bases). The V gene lost 5 bases and the J gene lost 4 bases, with 12 bases spanning the gap. CDR3 size: 14 residues. The germline gives CDR1 MNHEY, CDR2 SVGAGI. The CDR3 sequence is CASSLTPGGNTIYF. The CDR3 bases are TGTGCCAGCAGTCTTACTCCAGGGGGAAACACCATATATTTT.

This clonotype was seen repeatedly, ten times or more. The V gene is TRBV11-2, the J gene TRBJ2-1; D might be TRBD2 (6 bases). CDR3 size: 13 residues. Germline V gives CDR1 SGHAT, CDR2 FQNNGV. V gave up 5 bases and J gave up 9 bases, with 14 bases separating them. The CDR3 here is CASSQTEGTEQFF. As DNA, the CDR3 is TGTGCCAGCAGCCAAACGGAGGGGACTGAGCAGTTCTTC.

This clonotype was seen many times. This chain joins TRBV7-2 and TRBJ2-1; tentatively, D is TRBD1 (5 bases). Trimming took 1 base from V and 6 from J, leaving 7 bases between them. The CDR3 has 13 amino acids. In germline, CDR1 is SGHTA, CDR2 FQGNSA. The CDR3 region is CASSLGRVNEQFF. CDR3 sequence (DNA): TGTGCCAGCAGCTTAGGCAGGGTCAATGAGCAGTTCTTC.